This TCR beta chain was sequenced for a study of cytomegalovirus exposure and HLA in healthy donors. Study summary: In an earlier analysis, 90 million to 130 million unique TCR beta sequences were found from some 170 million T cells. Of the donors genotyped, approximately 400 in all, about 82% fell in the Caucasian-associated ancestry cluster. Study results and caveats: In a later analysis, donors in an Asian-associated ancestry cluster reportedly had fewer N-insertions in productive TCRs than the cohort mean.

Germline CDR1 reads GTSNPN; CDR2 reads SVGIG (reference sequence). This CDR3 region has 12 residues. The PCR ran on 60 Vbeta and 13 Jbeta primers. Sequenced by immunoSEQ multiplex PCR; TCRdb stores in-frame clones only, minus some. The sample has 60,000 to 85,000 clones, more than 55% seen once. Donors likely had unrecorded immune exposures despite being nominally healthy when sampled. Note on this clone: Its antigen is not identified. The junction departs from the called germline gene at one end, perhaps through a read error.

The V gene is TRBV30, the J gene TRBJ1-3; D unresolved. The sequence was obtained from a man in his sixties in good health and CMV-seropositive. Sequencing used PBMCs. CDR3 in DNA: TGTGCCTTACAGCAACCTGGGAACACCATATATTTT. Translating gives CALQQPGNTIYF.